These 30 T cell receptor beta chains were sequenced from one sample in a study of T cells expressing NK-cell markers. From its re-call of the 5' RACE reads, TCRdb lists each CDR3 protein once, without DNA. The sample features about 260,000 distinct CDR3 sequences, with 0.39% in its top ten. Sequencing input: blood T cells: a sorted CD56 or NKG2C T cell subset, CD4+ or CD8+ T cells, or bulk PBMC T cells (not recorded which). The receptors were sampled from a man younger than 35 in good health.

The chain joins TRBV10-3 to TRBJ2-5; TCRdb names TRBD1, which stays unverified in the absence of DNA. The CDR3 totals 13 residues. CDR1 and CDR2 (germline): ENHRY, SYGVKD. The CDR3: CAIRQGGQETQYF.

The chain links TRBV5-1 to TRBJ2-2; TCRdb reports TRBD1, a call that lacks DNA to check it against. The germline gives CDR1 SGHRS, CDR2 YFSETQ. The length of the CDR3 is 15 residues. CDR3 loop: CASTQGTGGPGELFF.

J is TRBJ2-3 and V is TRBV5-1. This CDR3 is built from 14 residues. Germline assignment: CDR1 SGHRS and CDR2 YFSETQ. The CDR3 is CASSLEGFTDTQYF.

The chain uses TRBV20-1 and TRBJ2-1. The CDR3 consists of 12 residues. Germline V gene lookup returns CDR1 DFQATT and CDR2 SNEGSKA (reference sequence). The CDR3 here is CSARLVNDEQFF.

This CDR3 is CATSNRFKPGELFF. The V call is TRBV24-1, the J call TRBJ2-2; TCRdb calls TRBD1, which cannot be checked without DNA. The germline V gene encodes CDR1 KGHDR and CDR2 SFDVKD. The CDR3 runs 14 residues.

V and J are TRBV29-1 and TRBJ2-5; checking the TCRdb D call of TRBD1 is not possible without DNA. Germline CDR1 SQVTM, CDR2 ANQGSEA. This CDR3 has 13 residues. This CDR3 is CSVGTGRMETQYF.

The V gene is TRBV5-1, the J gene TRBJ2-1. The CDR3 consists of 14 residues. The germline V gene has CDR1 SGHRS and CDR2 YFSETQ. CDR3 protein: CASRRTFRNNEQFF.

This chain joins TRBV20-1 and TRBJ1-2; TCRdb designates TRBD1, a call that cannot be tested without DNA. The germline V gene encodes CDR1 DFQATT and CDR2 SNEGSKA (reference sequence). There are 13 residues in the CDR3. The CDR3 region is CSAGVQGSYGYTF.

The V gene is TRBV24-1, the J gene TRBJ2-1; there is no DNA to check the TCRdb D call of TRBD1. The germline gives CDR1 KGHDR, CDR2 SFDVKD. This CDR3 is 17 amino acids long. The CDR3 reads CATSDPSTGGSYNEQFF.

The chain's CDR3 is CSVDELRGGTFF. The chain is built from TRBV29-1 and TRBJ1-1; the TRBD1 assignment by TCRdb is unverifiable without DNA. This CDR3 is 12 amino acids long. The germline gives CDR1 SQVTM, CDR2 ANQGSEA.

CDR3 region: CASSLAPQWGDTQYF. The chain joins TRBV7-2 to TRBJ2-3; lacking DNA, the TRBD1 call made by TCRdb goes unchecked. In germline, CDR1 is SGHTA, CDR2 FQGNSA. This CDR3 is built from 15 residues.

This chain connects TRBV25-1 to TRBJ2-5. CDR3 length equals 17 residues. Germline loops: CDR1 MGHDK, CDR2 SYGVNS. CDR3 in amino acids: CASSEISRLMYQETQYF.

The chain employs TRBV7-2 and TRBJ2-7; TCRdb lists TRBD1, though no DNA is available to test this call. Looked up from germline, CDR1 is SGHTA and CDR2 is FQGNSA. The CDR3 is made up of 13 amino acids. The CDR3 loop is CASTKDRGYEQYF.

This chain links TRBV4-3 with TRBJ2-7. The CDR3 totals 16 residues. In germline, CDR1 is LGHNA, CDR2 YSLEER. CDR3 protein: CASSQDRAGFIYEQYF.

The V and J genes are TRBV9 and TRBJ2-5; without DNA, the TCRdb call of TRBD2 cannot be checked. Looked up from germline, CDR1 is SGDLS and CDR2 is YYNGEE. This CDR3 comprises 13 residues. CDR3: CASSAEGTETQYF.

The CDR3 sequence: CASSLANGLYQPQHF. The chain uses TRBV7-2 and TRBJ1-5. Germline values: CDR1 SGHTA, CDR2 FQGNSA. There are 15 residues in the CDR3.

The chain recombines TRBV11-2 with TRBJ2-3; TCRdb lists TRBD1, though no DNA is available to test this call. CDR3 length equals 12 residues. CDR1 is SGHAT, CDR2 FQNNGV, per germline. The CDR3 spells CASSDSLDTQYF.

The CDR3 is CASSPSSVIPNTEAFF. This chain connects TRBV18 to TRBJ1-1. The CDR3 extends over 16 amino acids. Germline-derived CDR1 and CDR2 are KGHSH and LQKENI.

V is TRBV2 and J is TRBJ2-7; lacking DNA, the TRBD1 call made by TCRdb goes unchecked. Germline V lookup: CDR1 SNHLY, CDR2 FYNNEI. This CDR3 spans 12 amino acids. This chain's CDR3 is CASRTEGVEQYF. The full variable domain, completed using reference TRBV2 and TRBJ2-7, is EPEVTQTPSHQVTQMGQEVILRCVPISNHLYFYWYRQILGQKVEFLVSFYNNEISEKSEIFDDQFSVERPDGSNFTLKIRSTKLEDSAMYFCASRTEGVEQYFGPGTRLTVT.

This chain connects TRBV12-3 or TRBV12-4 to TRBJ2-5; TCRdb reports TRBD1, a call that lacks DNA to check it against. There are 16 residues in the CDR3. The CDR3 region is CASSPRGQGEGETQYF.

The CDR3 here is CAGEKLGESEQFF. The rearrangement joins TRBV30 to TRBJ2-1; absent DNA, TCRdb's TRBD2 call cannot be checked. This CDR3 is built from 13 residues. The V gene's germline CDR1 is GTSNPN and CDR2 SVGIG (reference sequence).

This chain joins TRBV5-1 and TRBJ1-1; TCRdb's D call of TRBD1 is untestable without DNA. Per the germline V gene, CDR1 is SGHRS and CDR2 is YFSETQ. The length of the CDR3 is 13 residues. CDR3 in amino acids: CASRGRADTEAFF.

This chain links TRBV20-1 with TRBJ1-2. Germline CDR1 DFQATT, CDR2 SNEGSKA (reference sequence). CDR3 length equals 11 residues. CDR3 loop: CSSSPNYGYTF.

The rearrangement links TRBV2 to TRBJ2-2; no DNA is available, so the TRBD2 call from TCRdb remains unchecked. The germline V gene has CDR1 SNHLY and CDR2 FYNNEI. This CDR3 region has 15 residues. The chain's CDR3 is CASSVKGQNTGELFF.

J is TRBJ2-2 and V is TRBV20-1; TCRdb's D call, TRBD1, is unchecked because there is no DNA. This CDR3 has 15 amino acids. Looked up from germline, CDR1 is DFQATT and CDR2 is SNEGSKA (reference sequence). CDR3 sequence: CSAPMAGWGIGELFF.

This chain links TRBV11-2 with TRBJ2-3; TCRdb picks TRBD2, but there is no DNA to check that call. Germline CDR1 is SGHAT and CDR2 is FQNNGV. The CDR3 runs 19 residues. Here the CDR3 reads CASSSKGTSGTSRTDTQYF.

The chain links TRBV19 to TRBJ2-3; with no DNA, the TCRdb D assignment of TRBD1 cannot be verified. The CDR3 contains 15 residues. The germline V gene encodes CDR1 LNHDA and CDR2 SQIVND (reference sequence). This CDR3 is CASSAGQARADTQYF.

The chain couples TRBV11-2 to TRBJ2-7; TCRdb outputs TRBD2, but without DNA this stays unchecked. Germline assignment: CDR1 SGHAT and CDR2 FQNNGV. The CDR3 loop spans 19 amino acids. CDR3 in amino acids: CASSLVGEGLVGGLYEQYF.

The chain carries TRBV29-1 and TRBJ2-7; TCRdb designates TRBD1, a call that cannot be tested without DNA. Germline V lookup: CDR1 SQVTM, CDR2 ANQGSEA. This CDR3 spans 12 amino acids. CDR3 in amino acids: CSVIPGPYEQYF.

The V and J genes are TRBV3-1 and TRBJ2-5. The germline CDR1 and CDR2 sequences are LGHDT and YNNKEL (reference sequence). CDR3 length: 17 amino acids. The CDR3 reads CASSQDLRDTWYETQYF.